This TCR beta chain comes out of a study of brain T cells in children with intractable seizures. TCRdb's copy holds only in-frame clones and misses some; the assay was immunoSEQ multiplex PCR. Here the sample spans about 80,000 clones, around 90% being singletons. V was clipped by 1 base and J by 1 base, with 11 bases between them. Looked up from germline, CDR1 is SGHNT and CDR2 is YENEEA. There are 15 residues in the CDR3. Study results and limitations: Pre-surgery blood may have been undersampled, hiding some clones.

Turning to this clone: Antigen: not known.

The sequencing here drew on peripheral blood, taken at surgery. The chain is built from TRBV11-3 and TRBJ2-7; D is possibly TRBD1 (6 bases). This receptor was obtained from a girl aged 2 to 9 with Rasmussen encephalitis and intractable seizures. The CDR3 here is CASSLGQGRSYEQYF. The DNA for the CDR3 is TGTGCCAGCAGCTTAGGGCAGGGGAGATCCTACGAGCAGTACTTC.